Sequencing of this T cell receptor beta chain was carried out in a study of blood T cell repertoires in COVID-19 (dated by TCRdb to about 2020). Describing the broader study: For ImmuneRACE Cohort 3, a participant was defined as recovered based on two consecutive negative NP/OP PCR tests, clearance by a healthcare professional, or resolution of symptoms. The samples were drawn from the first 160 participants of the ongoing ImmuneRACE study and from 950 to 1,500 subjects provided by 6 global collaborators. Where HLA class I and class II types were available, the types were taken from metadata supplied by the sample provider, not from assay-based typing. The material from the prospective study consisted of cDNA or gDNA derived from T cells, B-cell-depleted T cells, or PBMCs. Samples covering the acute and convalescent phases of COVID-19 were provided by collaborators in the United States, Italy and Spain. The repertoires were made available in a free public database intended to serve as a resource for research on the immune response to SARS-CoV-2. The dataset comprised deeply sampled blood TCRbeta repertoires from subjects exposed to, actively infected with, or recovered from COVID-19. A de-identified subject ID, COVID-19 status, age in years and sex were almost always included in the sample metadata. Findings and caveats that apply to the study as a whole: The amount of clinical and demographic metadata varied by source and participant and was provided uncurated.

TCRbeta CDR3 regions were amplified from genomic DNA using the immunoSEQ Assay, a bias-controlled multiplex PCR. In the paper's pipeline: Nucleated cell counts per sample were estimated from amplification of reference gene primers within the assay. To quantify the absolute abundance of each unique TCRbeta CDR3 rearrangement, sequence reads were collapsed and filtered. For each sample, productive Simpson clonality was calculated by taking the square root of Simpson's diversity index across productive rearrangements. The table comes from immuneACCESS by way of TCRdb, which keeps in-frame sequences with V and J called. Part of the clones is missing from these tables; in studies checked, under half for an unresolved V gene and the rest for unknown reasons. That table supplies the V and J calls and clone size; D and trimming were determined from the DNA. The sample has roughly 150,000 clones on record, 75% to 90% of them singletons. The top ten hold roughly 3.7% of the sample.

Enrolling through a virtual design, the prospective study's participants ranged in age from roughly 18 to 95 years and lived across roughly 23 United States geographic areas. In the prospective study, cohorts were assigned on the basis of participant-reported clinical history obtained from a screening survey and a study questionnaire. In the prospective study, whole blood, serum and a nasopharyngeal or oropharyngeal swab were collected from each participant by mobile phlebotomists. Prospective study participants could optionally give additional blood draws and questionnaires over an approximately 2-month period. Prospective study blood samples were shipped either frozen or at room temperature before DNA extraction. Compared with germline, V lacks 4 bases and J lacks 7 bases; bases without a gene match: 8. As encoded in the germline V gene (reference sequence), CDR1 is PRHDT while CDR2 is FYEKMQ. Its CDR3 holds 15 amino acids, cysteine through phenylalanine. The entry retains the CDR3 DNA only, 45 bases that are in frame from base 1.

The table lists this clone with a few counts. Its antigen is currently not known. Within one base of it there is no much larger clone, and no base qualities were kept. The receptor chain draws on TRBV13 and TRBJ2-5, with 11 bases aligning to TRBD2. Material: PBMCs or T cells enriched from blood (not recorded which). The sequence was collected from a man aged 45 to 65 in a cohort exposed to, infected with or recovered from COVID-19 (not recorded which). The CDR3 region has the sequence CASSSIAGGSGTQYF. The DNA sequence follows: TGTGCCAGCAGCTCGATAGCGGGAGGGTCGGGGACCCAGTACTTC.